Listed below are T cell receptor beta chains from one sample, sequenced in a study of T cell repertoires in cytomegalovirus infection. TCRdb re-called the reads with MiXCR, one entry per CDR3 protein. This sample has fewer than 700,000 distinct CDR3 sequences; approximately 25% occur once, and the top ten carry 8%. Sequencing was done on a sample of CD8+ T cells from PBMCs. Receptors originate from a human donor in good health (CMV status not recorded). Some clones in this sample may be carry-over from other donors' samples. The CDR3 runs from the conserved cysteine through the conserved F or W. D genes are given only for firm matches. A clone size is listed for some rows: how often the clone was seen (once, few, many), or a class if it is expanded.

j_call	clone_size	d_call	v_call	cdr3_aa	cdr3_nt
TRBJ2-3	few	NA	TRBV5-6	CASSFFEFRADTQYF	TGTGCCAGCAGCTTTTTTGAGTTTCGGGCAGATACGCAGTATTTT
TRBJ2-7	NA	NA	TRBV29-1	CSVQGLSSTYEQYF	TGCAGCGTCCAGGGACTTTCATCGACCTACGAGCAGTACTTC
TRBJ2-1	few	TRBD1	TRBV10-3	CAISGAGQGMDEQFF	TGTGCCATCAGTGGGGCGGGACAGGGTATGGATGAGCAGTTCTTC
TRBJ2-1	few	TRBD1	TRBV7-9	CASSLTGGLSYNEQFF	TGTGCCAGCAGCCTAACAGGGGGCCTCTCCTACAATGAGCAGTTCTTC
TRBJ1-1	few	NA	TRBV7-4	CASSSTETVNTEAFF	TGTGCCAGCAGCTCAACAGAGACCGTGAACACTGAAGCTTTCTTT
TRBJ1-5	NA	TRBD1	TRBV28	CASIPTGTSNQPQHF	TGTGCCAGCATTCCGACAGGGACTAGCAATCAGCCCCAGCATTTT
TRBJ1-1	once	NA	TRBV7-4	CANSLAYYRNTEAFF	TGTGCCAACAGCTTAGCTTATTACAGGAACACTGAAGCTTTCTTT
TRBJ2-1	many	NA	TRBV20-1	CSAREGVWRDEQFF	TGCAGTGCTAGAGAGGGTGTTTGGAGGGATGAGCAGTTCTTC
TRBJ1-5	few	NA	TRBV7-9	CASSKGTSPQHF	TGTGCCAGCAGCAAGGGAACTTCGCCCCAGCATTTT
TRBJ2-7	few	TRBD1	TRBV10-2	CASSGQGLFYEQYF	TGCGCCAGCAGCGGACAGGGGCTTTTCTACGAGCAGTACTTC
TRBJ2-1	few	NA	TRBV25-1	CASSDEGDGWGNEQFF	TGTGCCAGCAGTGACGAAGGGGACGGTTGGGGAAATGAGCAGTTCTTC
TRBJ2-7	few	NA	TRBV29-1	CSVWGGHEQYF	TGCAGCGTTTGGGGCGGCCACGAGCAGTACTTC
TRBJ1-2	once	NA	TRBV20-1	CSALKGGLNGYTF	TGCAGTGCTCTAAAGGGGGGTCTGAATGGCTACACCTTC
TRBJ1-1	NA	NA	TRBV15	CATSSQGSRTEAFF	TGTGCCACCAGCAGCCAGGGGTCGAGAACTGAAGCTTTCTTT
TRBJ1-1	many	NA	TRBV7-6	CASSPDGTEAFF	TGTGCCAGCAGCCCGGATGGCACTGAAGCTTTCTTT
TRBJ2-2	many	NA	TRBV6-5	CASSYSAGELFF	TGTGCCAGCAGTTATAGCGCCGGGGAGCTGTTTTTT
TRBJ1-1	many	NA	TRBV6-1	CATAVGGEAFF	TGTGCCACCGCGGTGGGGGGTGAAGCTTTCTTT
TRBJ1-1	few	NA	TRBV29-1	CSSRSGRPEAFF	TGCAGCTCCCGGTCAGGGAGGCCTGAAGCTTTCTTT
TRBJ2-5	many	NA	TRBV4-1	CASSPLEEGQETQYF	TGCGCCAGCAGCCCTTTAGAGGAAGGCCAAGAGACCCAGTACTTC
TRBJ1-2	many	NA	TRBV7-2	CASSISGDTTNYGYTF	TGTGCCAGCAGCATTTCGGGGGACACCACTAACTATGGCTACACCTTC
TRBJ2-3	few	TRBD2	TRBV19	CASSKRGSADTQYF	TGTGCCAGTAGTAAGCGGGGGAGCGCAGATACGCAGTATTTT
TRBJ2-7	NA	NA	TRBV29-1	CSVETGDVTSYEQYF	TGCAGCGTTGAAACCGGGGACGTGACCTCCTACGAGCAGTACTTC
TRBJ2-1	NA	NA	TRBV20-1	CSARGAVSYNEQFF	TGCAGTGCCAGGGGGGCCGTCTCCTACAATGAGCAGTTCTTC